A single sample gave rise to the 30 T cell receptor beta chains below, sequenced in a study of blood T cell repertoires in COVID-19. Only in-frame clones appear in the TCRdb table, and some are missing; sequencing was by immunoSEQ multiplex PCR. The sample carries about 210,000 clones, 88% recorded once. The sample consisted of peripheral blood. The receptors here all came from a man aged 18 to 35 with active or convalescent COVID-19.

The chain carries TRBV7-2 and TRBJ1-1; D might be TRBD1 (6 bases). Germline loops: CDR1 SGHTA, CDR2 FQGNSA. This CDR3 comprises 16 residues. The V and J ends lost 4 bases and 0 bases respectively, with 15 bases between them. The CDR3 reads CASSYRVTAMNTEAFF. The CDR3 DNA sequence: TGTGCCAGCAGCTACAGGGTGACAGCCATGAACACTGAAGCTTTCTTT.

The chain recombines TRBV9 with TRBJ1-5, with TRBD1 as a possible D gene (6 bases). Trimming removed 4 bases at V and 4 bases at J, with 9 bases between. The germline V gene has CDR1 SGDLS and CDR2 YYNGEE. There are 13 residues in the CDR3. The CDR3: CASSPGQNQPQHF. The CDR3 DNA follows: TGTGCCAGCAGCCCCGGACAGAATCAGCCCCAGCATTTT.

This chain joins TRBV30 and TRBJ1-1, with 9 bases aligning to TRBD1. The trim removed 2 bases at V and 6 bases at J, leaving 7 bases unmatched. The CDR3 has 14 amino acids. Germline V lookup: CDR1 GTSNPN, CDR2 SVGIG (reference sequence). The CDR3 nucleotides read TGTGCCTGGAGTCCTATACAGGGGGCGGCTGAAGCTTTCTTT. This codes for CAWSPIQGAAEAFF.

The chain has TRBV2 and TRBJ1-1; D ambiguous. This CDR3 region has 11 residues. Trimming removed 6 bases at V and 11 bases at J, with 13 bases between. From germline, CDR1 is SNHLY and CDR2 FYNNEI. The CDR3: CASRSTLIAFF. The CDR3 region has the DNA TGTGCCAGCAGGTCGACTTTGATCGCTTTCTTT. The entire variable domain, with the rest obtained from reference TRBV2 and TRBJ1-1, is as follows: EPEVTQTPSHQVTQMGQEVILRCVPISNHLYFYWYRQILGQKVEFLVSFYNNEISEKSEIFDDQFSVERPDGSNFTLKIRSTKLEDSAMYFCASRSTLIAFFGQGTRLTVV.

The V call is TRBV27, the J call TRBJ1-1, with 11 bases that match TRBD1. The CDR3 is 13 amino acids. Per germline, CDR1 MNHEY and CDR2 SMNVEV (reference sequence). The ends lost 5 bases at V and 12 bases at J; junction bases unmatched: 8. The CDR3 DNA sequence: TGTGCCAGCAGTGAAAGGACAGGGGGCGCGACTTTCTTT. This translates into CASSERTGGATFF.

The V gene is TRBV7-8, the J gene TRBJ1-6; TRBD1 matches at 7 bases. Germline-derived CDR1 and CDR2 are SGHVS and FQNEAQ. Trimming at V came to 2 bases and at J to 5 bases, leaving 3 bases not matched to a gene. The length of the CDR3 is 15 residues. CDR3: CASSLRGQHNSPLHF. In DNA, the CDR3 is TGTGCCAGCAGCTTACGGGGACAGCATAATTCACCCCTCCACTTT.

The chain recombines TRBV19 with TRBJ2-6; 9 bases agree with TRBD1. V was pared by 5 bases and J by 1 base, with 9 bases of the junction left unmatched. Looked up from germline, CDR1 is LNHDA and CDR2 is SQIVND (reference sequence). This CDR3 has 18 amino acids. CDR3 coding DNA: TGTGCCAGTAGTGCCGGGACAGGGTTTGGATCTGGGGCCAACGTCCTGACTTTC. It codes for CASSAGTGFGSGANVLTF.

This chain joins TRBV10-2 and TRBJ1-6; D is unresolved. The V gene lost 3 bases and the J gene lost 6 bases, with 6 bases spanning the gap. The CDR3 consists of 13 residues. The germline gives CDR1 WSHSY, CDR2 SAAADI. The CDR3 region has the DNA TGCGCCAGCAGTGAACAGCCTAATTCACCCCTCCACTTT. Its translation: CASSEQPNSPLHF.

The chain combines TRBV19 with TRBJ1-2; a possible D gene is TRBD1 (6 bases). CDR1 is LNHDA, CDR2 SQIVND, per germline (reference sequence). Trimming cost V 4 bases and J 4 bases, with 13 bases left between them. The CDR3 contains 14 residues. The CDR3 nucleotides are TGTGCCAGTAGTAAAGGACAGCGTGGCTATGGCTACACCTTC. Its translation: CASSKGQRGYGYTF.

The CDR3 nucleotides are TGCAGTGCTAGTCGGACTAGCGGGGGGGTAGATACGCAGTATTTT. This codes for CSASRTSGGVDTQYF. The chain combines TRBV20-1 with TRBJ2-3; 15 bases line up with TRBD2. The V and J ends lost 3 bases and 5 bases, in that order; junction bases with no gene match: 3. The CDR3 has 15 amino acids. Germline V gene sequence: CDR1 DFQATT, CDR2 SNEGSKA (reference sequence).

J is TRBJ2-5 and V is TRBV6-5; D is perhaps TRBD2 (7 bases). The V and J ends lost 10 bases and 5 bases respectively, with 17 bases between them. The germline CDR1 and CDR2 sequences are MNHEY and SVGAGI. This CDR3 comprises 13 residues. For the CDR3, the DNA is TGTGCCATCAGAGGCGGGGGCAGGGAGACCCAGTACTTC. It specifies CAIRGGGRETQYF.

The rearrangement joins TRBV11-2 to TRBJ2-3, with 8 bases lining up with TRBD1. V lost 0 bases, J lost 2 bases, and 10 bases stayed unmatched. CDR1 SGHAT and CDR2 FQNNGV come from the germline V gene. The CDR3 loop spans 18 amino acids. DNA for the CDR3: TGTGCCAGCAGCTTAGATCTAATGGGACAGGCACTCACAGATACGCAGTATTTT. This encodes CASSLDLMGQALTDTQYF.

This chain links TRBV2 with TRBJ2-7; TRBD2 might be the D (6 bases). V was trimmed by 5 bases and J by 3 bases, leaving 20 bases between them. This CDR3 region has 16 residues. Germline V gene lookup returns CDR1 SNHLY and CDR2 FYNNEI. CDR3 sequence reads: CASSPFGGAGNYEQYF. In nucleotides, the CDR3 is TGTGCCAGCAGTCCTTTCGGGGGTGCGGGTAACTACGAGCAGTACTTC. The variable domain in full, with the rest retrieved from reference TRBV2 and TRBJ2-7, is EPEVTQTPSHQVTQMGQEVILRCVPISNHLYFYWYRQILGQKVEFLVSFYNNEISEKSEIFDDQFSVERPDGSNFTLKIRSTKLEDSAMYFCASSPFGGAGNYEQYFGPGTRLTVT.

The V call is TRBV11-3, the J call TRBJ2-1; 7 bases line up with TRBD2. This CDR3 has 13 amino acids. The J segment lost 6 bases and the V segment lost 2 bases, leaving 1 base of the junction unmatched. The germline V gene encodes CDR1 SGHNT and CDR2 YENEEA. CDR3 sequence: CASSLRTSNEQFF. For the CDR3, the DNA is TGTGCCAGCAGCTTACGGACTAGCAATGAGCAGTTCTTC.

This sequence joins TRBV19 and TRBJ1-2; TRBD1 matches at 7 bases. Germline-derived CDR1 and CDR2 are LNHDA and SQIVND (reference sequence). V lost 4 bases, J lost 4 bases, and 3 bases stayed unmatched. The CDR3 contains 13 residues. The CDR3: CASSTQGSYGYTF. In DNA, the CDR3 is TGTGCCAGTAGTACACAGGGGAGCTATGGCTACACCTTC.

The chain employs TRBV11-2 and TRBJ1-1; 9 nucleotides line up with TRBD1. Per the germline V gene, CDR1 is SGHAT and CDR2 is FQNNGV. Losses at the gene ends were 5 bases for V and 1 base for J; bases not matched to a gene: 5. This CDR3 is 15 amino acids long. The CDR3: CASSGGQGKNTEAFF. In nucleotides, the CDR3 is TGTGCCAGCAGCGGAGGACAGGGGAAGAACACTGAAGCTTTCTTT.

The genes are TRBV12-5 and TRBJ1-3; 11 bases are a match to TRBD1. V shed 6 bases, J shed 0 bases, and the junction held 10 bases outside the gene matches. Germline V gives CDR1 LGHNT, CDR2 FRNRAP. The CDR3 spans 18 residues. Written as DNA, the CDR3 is TGTGCTAGTGGAACCGGGACAGGGGGATCCTCCTCTGGAAACACCATATATTTT. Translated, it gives CASGTGTGGSSSGNTIYF.

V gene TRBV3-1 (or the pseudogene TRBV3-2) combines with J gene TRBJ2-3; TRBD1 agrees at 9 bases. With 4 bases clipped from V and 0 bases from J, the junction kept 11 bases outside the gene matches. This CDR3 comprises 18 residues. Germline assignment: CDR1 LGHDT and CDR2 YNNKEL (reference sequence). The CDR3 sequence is CASSPPIWDRASTDTQYF. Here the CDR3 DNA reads TGTGCCAGCAGCCCGCCTATCTGGGACAGGGCTAGCACAGATACGCAGTATTTT.

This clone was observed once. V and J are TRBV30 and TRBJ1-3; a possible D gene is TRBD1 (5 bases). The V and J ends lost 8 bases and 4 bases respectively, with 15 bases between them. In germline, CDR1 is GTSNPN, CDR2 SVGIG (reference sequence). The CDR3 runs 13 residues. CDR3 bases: TGTGCCCGGGCCGGGGGGTCCGGAAACACCATATATTTT. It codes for CARAGGSGNTIYF.

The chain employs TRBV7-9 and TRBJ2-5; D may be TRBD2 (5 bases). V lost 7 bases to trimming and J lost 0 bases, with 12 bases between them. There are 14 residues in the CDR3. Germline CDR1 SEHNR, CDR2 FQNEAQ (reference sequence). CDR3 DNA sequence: TGTGCCAGCATCGGGGAGAGGTACCAAGAGACCCAGTACTTC. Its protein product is CASIGERYQETQYF.

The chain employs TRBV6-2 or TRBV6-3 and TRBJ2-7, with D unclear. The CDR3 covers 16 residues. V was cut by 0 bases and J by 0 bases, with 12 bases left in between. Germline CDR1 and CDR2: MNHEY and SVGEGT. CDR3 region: CASSYSTQLFSYEQYF. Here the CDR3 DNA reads TGTGCCAGCAGTTACTCGACACAACTTTTCTCCTACGAGCAGTACTTC.

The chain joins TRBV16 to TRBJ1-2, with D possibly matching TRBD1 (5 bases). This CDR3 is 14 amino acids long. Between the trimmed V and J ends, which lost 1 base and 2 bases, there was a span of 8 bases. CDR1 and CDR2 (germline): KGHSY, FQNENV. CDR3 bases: TGTGCCAGCAGCCAATGGGCAGGGAACTATGGCTACACCTTC. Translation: CASSQWAGNYGYTF.

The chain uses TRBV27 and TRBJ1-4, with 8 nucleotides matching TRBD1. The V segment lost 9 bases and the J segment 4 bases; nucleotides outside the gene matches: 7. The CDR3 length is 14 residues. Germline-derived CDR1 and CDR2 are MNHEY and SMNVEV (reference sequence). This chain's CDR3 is CASKRQGINEKLFF. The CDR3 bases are TGTGCCAGTAAGCGACAGGGGATTAATGAAAAACTGTTTTTT.

The CDR3 DNA is TGTGCCTCCAGGGGGGCTGGGGCCAACGTCCTGACTTTC. Residues: CASRGAGANVLTF. V and J are TRBV6-5 and TRBJ2-6; D may be TRBD1 (7 bases). Between the trimmed V and J ends, which lost 11 bases and 2 bases, there was a span of 10 bases. The CDR3 extends over 13 amino acids. Germline V gene sequence: CDR1 MNHEY, CDR2 SVGAGI.

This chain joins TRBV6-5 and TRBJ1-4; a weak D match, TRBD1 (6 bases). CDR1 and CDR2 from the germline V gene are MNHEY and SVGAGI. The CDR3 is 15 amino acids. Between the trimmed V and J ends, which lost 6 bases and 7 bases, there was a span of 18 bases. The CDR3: CASSRLGQGTEKLFF. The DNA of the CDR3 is TGTGCCAGCAGCCGCCTGGGGCAGGGGACTGAAAAACTGTTTTTT.

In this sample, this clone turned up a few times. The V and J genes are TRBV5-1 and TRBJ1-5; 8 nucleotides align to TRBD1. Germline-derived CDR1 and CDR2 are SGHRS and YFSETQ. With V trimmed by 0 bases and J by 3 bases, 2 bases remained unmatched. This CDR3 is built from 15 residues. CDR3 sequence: CASSLGTGNNQPQHF. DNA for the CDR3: TGCGCCAGCAGCTTGGGGACAGGGAACAATCAGCCCCAGCATTTT.

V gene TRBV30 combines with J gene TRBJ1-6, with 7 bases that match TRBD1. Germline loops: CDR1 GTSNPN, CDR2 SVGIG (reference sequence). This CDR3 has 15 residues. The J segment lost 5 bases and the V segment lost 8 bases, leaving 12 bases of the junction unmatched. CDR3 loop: CAGNRDSRDNSPLHF. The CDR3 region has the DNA TGTGCCGGAAACCGGGACAGTAGAGATAATTCACCCCTCCACTTT.

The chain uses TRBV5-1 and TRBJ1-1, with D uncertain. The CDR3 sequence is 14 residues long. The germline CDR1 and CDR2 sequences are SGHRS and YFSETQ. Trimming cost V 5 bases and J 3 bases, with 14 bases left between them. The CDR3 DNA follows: TGCGCCAGCAGTAACGAGGGCTTTGACACTGAAGCTTTCTTT. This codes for CASSNEGFDTEAFF.

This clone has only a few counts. The CDR3 DNA reads as TGTGCCAGCAGCAAAACGGGACAGGTTAATCAGCCCCAGCATTTT. It specifies CASSKTGQVNQPQHF. The V and J genes are TRBV5-5 and TRBJ1-5; 8 bases align to TRBD1. The CDR3 length is 15 residues. V was pared by 4 bases and J by 4 bases, with 7 bases of the junction left unmatched. Germline CDR1 is SGHKS and CDR2 is YYEKEE (reference sequence).

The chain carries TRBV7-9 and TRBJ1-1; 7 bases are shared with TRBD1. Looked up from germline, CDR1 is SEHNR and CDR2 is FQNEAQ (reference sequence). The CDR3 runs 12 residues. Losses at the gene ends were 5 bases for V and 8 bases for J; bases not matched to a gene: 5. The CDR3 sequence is CASSRGTVEAFF. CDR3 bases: TGTGCCAGCAGCCGAGGGACAGTCGAAGCTTTCTTT. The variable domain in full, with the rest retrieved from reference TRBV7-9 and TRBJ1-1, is DTGVSQNPRHKITKRGQNVTFRCDPISEHNRLYWYRQTLGQGPEFLTYFQNEAQLEKSRLLSDRFSAERPKGSFSTLEIQRTEQGDSAMYLCASSRGTVEAFFGQGTRLTVV.